Included here is one TCR beta chain sequence, with context. Its antigen is undetermined. The method was immunoSEQ multiplex PCR; TCRdb's version includes in-frame clones alone and lacks a portion of them. Counted here are approximately 32,000 clones, 75% to 85% occurring once; the ten biggest clones make up under 1.3%. The record originates from a study of T cells in narcolepsy. Study-wide results and limits: Autoreactive clonotypes reportedly recurred in blood of same and different patients, not controls.

The V gene lost 0 bases and the J gene lost 6 bases, with 21 bases spanning the gap. CDR1 is SGDLS, CDR2 YYNGEE, per germline. This CDR3 region has 17 residues. This clonotype originated in a human donor with narcolepsy. The V gene is TRBV9, the J gene TRBJ1-2; D might be TRBD1 (6 bases). The sample consisted of CD45RA- memory CD4+ T cells from PBMCs. For the CDR3, the DNA is TGTGCCAGCAGCGTAGTTCCCACTTCTAACAGGGCCCATGGCTACACCTTC. Protein: CASSVVPTSNRAHGYTF.